The rows below give T cell receptor beta chains drawn from one sample of a study of blood T cell repertoires in COVID-19. TCRdb keeps only in-frame clones here, not all; method: immunoSEQ multiplex PCR. The sample shows about 200,000 clones, roughly 88% of them seen only once. The sample consisted of peripheral blood. The source is a man in his sixties with acute or convalescent COVID-19. Each CDR3 is given with its conserved first and last residue. A D gene is named only where the DNA matches it firmly. Clone size is not always given. Where it is, it says once, few, many or a class for expanded clones.

V	J	D	size	DNA	CDR3
TRBV2	TRBJ2-3	TRBD2	.	TGTGCCACAGCAGGGGCGGGCGGGAGGTCAGATACGCAGTATTTT	CATAGAGGRSDTQYF
TRBV28	TRBJ1-1	TRBD1	.	TGTGCCAGCAGTCCCCTTGGACAGGGGGCGAACACTGAAGCTTTCTTT	CASSPLGQGANTEAFF
TRBV3-1/TRBV3-2	TRBJ2-3	.	.	TGTGCCAGCAGCCCCACCTCGGCAGATACGCAGTATTTT	CASSPTSADTQYF
TRBV7-2	TRBJ1-1	.	.	TGTGCCAGCAGCTTGTCCAGTTGGAACACTGAAGCTTTCTTT	CASSLSSWNTEAFF
TRBV19	TRBJ2-1	.	once	TGTGCCAGTAGTATTAAAAGCTTGGTCCTTAGCTCCTACAATGAGCAGTTCTTC	CASSIKSLVLSSYNEQFF
TRBV25-1	TRBJ2-7	TRBD2	.	TGTGCCAGCAGTGGCGGACTAGCGGACTCCTACGAGCAGTACTTC	CASSGGLADSYEQYF
TRBV5-4	TRBJ2-2	.	few	TGTGCCAGCAGCAACCGGGGGAACACCGGGGAGCTGTTTTTT	CASSNRGNTGELFF
TRBV6-5	TRBJ1-2	.	.	TGTGCCAGCACTCCGCAGCCCGGGGGGAACTATGGCTACACCTTC	CASTPQPGGNYGYTF
TRBV5-8	TRBJ1-1	TRBD1	.	TGTGCCAGCAGCTCATGGACAGGGATTCCTCTCATGAACACTGAAGCTTTCTTT	CASSSWTGIPLMNTEAFF
TRBV29-1	TRBJ1-2	TRBD1	few	TGCAGCGTTGTCGGACAGGGGGCTTGGGGCTACACCTTC	CSVVGQGAWGYTF
TRBV5-8	TRBJ2-2	.	.	TGTGCCAGCAGCTTGCAAGTGGGAGTTACCGGGGAGCTGTTTTTT	CASSLQVGVTGELFF
TRBV28	TRBJ2-7	.	.	TGTGCCAGCAGTGGGGGGAGGTACGAGCAGTACTTC	CASSGGRYEQYF
TRBV30	TRBJ2-7	TRBD2	.	TGTGCCTGGAGTGTGAGCGGGAGATCTAGGTACGAGCAGTACTTC	CAWSVSGRSRYEQYF
TRBV3-1/TRBV3-2	TRBJ2-3	.	.	TGTGCCAGCCCACACGGCGGATACACAGATACGCAGTATTTT	CASPHGGYTDTQYF
TRBV4-2	TRBJ2-1	TRBD2	.	TGTGCCAGCAGCGCGGTGCGGGAGAAATCCAATGAGCAGTTCTTC	CASSAVREKSNEQFF
TRBV6-5	TRBJ1-5	.	.	TGTGCCAGCAGTTACTCCCATAGCAATCAGCCCCAGCATTTT	CASSYSHSNQPQHF
TRBV27	TRBJ2-3	.	few	TGTGCCAGCAAGGTGGGAGGAATGACAGATACGCAGTATTTT	CASKVGGMTDTQYF
TRBV15	TRBJ2-5	TRBD2	few	TGTGCCACCAGCAGAGGACTAGCGGGAGTAGAGACCCAGTACTTC	CATSRGLAGVETQYF
TRBV11-3	TRBJ2-1	TRBD2	once	TGTGCCAGCAGCAAAAGGACTAGCGGATACAATGAGCAGTTCTTC	CASSKRTSGYNEQFF
TRBV5-1	TRBJ1-1	.	.	TGCGCCAGCAGCTTGGGTACAGGTATGAACACTGAAGCTTTCTTT	CASSLGTGMNTEAFF
TRBV7-8	TRBJ1-6	TRBD1	few	TGTGCCAGCAGTCTAGGGACAGGGGGCTATTCACCCCTCCACTTT	CASSLGTGGYSPLHF
TRBV14	TRBJ1-3	.	.	TGTGCCAGCAGCCAACTTCGGGGTTCTTACAGAAACACCATATATTTT	CASSQLRGSYRNTIYF
TRBV4-2	TRBJ2-3	.	.	TGTGCCAGCAGCCAAGGCATGGTGGGGACTCGCACAGATACGCAGTATTTT	CASSQGMVGTRTDTQYF
TRBV28	TRBJ1-6	TRBD1	.	TGTGCCAGCGCCGTCGCGGACAGGGTCTCACCCCTCCACTTT	CASAVADRVSPLHF
TRBV6-5	TRBJ2-7	TRBD1	.	TGTGCCAGCAGTCAGGGACAGGGGATGTACGAGCAGTACTTC	CASSQGQGMYEQYF
TRBV5-8	TRBJ2-5	.	.	TGTGCCAGCAGCCAAACGGGGGTACAAGAGACCCAGTACTTC	CASSQTGVQETQYF
TRBV3-1/TRBV3-2	TRBJ2-3	.	.	TGTGCCAGCAGCCAAGATCCTGGGCCCCAGGATACGCAGTATTTT	CASSQDPGPQDTQYF
TRBV7-2	TRBJ1-5	TRBD1	.	TGTGCCAGCAGCCCGTGGACAGGGGGGGGACAGCCCCAGCATTTT	CASSPWTGGGQPQHF
TRBV28	TRBJ1-6	.	.	.	CASSSSDRGRHSPLHF
TRBV3-1/TRBV3-2	TRBJ2-3	TRBD2	few	TGTGCCAGCAGCCAGTTTAGCGGGAGTGGCACAGATACGCAGTATTTT	CASSQFSGSGTDTQYF
TRBV4-1	TRBJ2-3	.	.	TGCGCCAGCAGCCAAGGGAGTGAGACTAGGTTTGGCACAGATACGCAGTATTTT	CASSQGSETRFGTDTQYF
TRBV7-2	TRBJ2-3	.	.	TGTGCCAGCAGCTTTAGTACGAATACGCAGTATTTT	CASSFSTNTQYF
TRBV6-5	TRBJ1-2	TRBD1	once	TGTGCCAGCAGGAACCCGGGACAGGGGGCTCGCGGCTACACCTTC	CASRNPGQGARGYTF
TRBV5-1	TRBJ1-3	TRBD1	.	TGCGCCAGCAGCAATGGACAGGGCGGTATCTCTGGAAACACCATATATTTT	CASSNGQGGISGNTIYF
TRBV5-1	TRBJ2-7	TRBD2	once	TGCGCCAGCAGCGGGACTAGCGGGGCCTCCTACGAGCAGTACTTC	CASSGTSGASYEQYF
TRBV30	TRBJ2-7	.	.	TGTGCCTGGAGTGTAAGGGCGGGGAACGAGCAGTACTTC	CAWSVRAGNEQYF
TRBV29-1	TRBJ2-1	.	.	TGCAGCGTCCCTGGGGGCCCTGAGCAGTTCTTC	CSVPGGPEQFF
TRBV27	TRBJ1-3	.	.	TGTGCCAGCAGTTTACTAGGGGACTCTGGAAACACCATATATTTT	CASSLLGDSGNTIYF
TRBV6-6	TRBJ2-5	.	.	TGTGCCAGCAGTTATCGGTACCAAGAGACCCAGTACTTC	CASSYRYQETQYF
TRBV7-9	TRBJ1-2	.	.	TGTGCCAGCAGCTTAGGCGCAGGGGCTATTGGATATGGCTACACCTTC	CASSLGAGAIGYGYTF
TRBV19	TRBJ2-1	.	few	TGTGCCAGTAGAGCTAGCTCCAGAAGCTCCTACAATGAGCAGTTCTTC	CASRASSRSSYNEQFF
TRBV28	TRBJ2-2	.	once	TGTGCCAGTTACAGCCAAAAAACCGGGGAGCTGTTTTTT	CASYSQKTGELFF
TRBV7-9	TRBJ2-1	TRBD2	.	TGTGCCAGCAGCCTCTCGGCTAGCGGGAGCTCCTACAATGAGCAGTTCTTC	CASSLSASGSSYNEQFF
TRBV18	TRBJ1-5	.	.	TGTGCCAGCTCACCAGGGGGCGCGACTCAGCCCCAGCATTTT	CASSPGGATQPQHF
TRBV2	TRBJ1-1	TRBD1	once	TGTGCCAGCAGGACAGGGGCGGATGAAGCTTTCTTT	CASRTGADEAFF
TRBV7-9	TRBJ2-7	.	.	TGTGCCAGCAGCCTTGCCGGGACACAGTCCTACGAGCAGTACTTC	CASSLAGTQSYEQYF
TRBV7-3	TRBJ1-1	TRBD1	many	TGTGCCAGCAGCTTGACAGGGGGCATGAACACTGAAGCTTTCTTT	CASSLTGGMNTEAFF
TRBV28	TRBJ1-2	TRBD1	.	TGTGCCAGCAGACCCGGACAGGGGCTAAGCTACACCTTC	CASRPGQGLSYTF
TRBV19	TRBJ2-3	TRBD2	.	TGTGCCAGTAGTATACTAGCGGGAGCGGCAGATACGCAGTATTTT	CASSILAGAADTQYF
TRBV30	TRBJ1-5	TRBD1	.	TGTGCCTTTAGACAGGGAAGTCAGCCCCAGCATTTT	CAFRQGSQPQHF
TRBV5-4	TRBJ2-1	TRBD1	.	TGTGCCAGCAGCTTGGCGGGACAGGGTTCTAGCGGATCCTACAATGAGCAGTTCTTC	CASSLAGQGSSGSYNEQFF
TRBV4-2	TRBJ2-7	.	.	TGTGCCAGCAGCTACGGCGGCGGGGAGGCCTACGAGCAGTACTTC	CASSYGGGEAYEQYF
TRBV10-1	TRBJ1-5	TRBD1	few	TGCGCCAGCAGGACCCGGGACAGCCTTAATCAGCCCCAGCATTTT	CASRTRDSLNQPQHF
TRBV28	TRBJ1-1	.	.	TGTGCCAGCAGTCGGGGGGGGGCGGCGAACACTGAAGCTTTCTTT	CASSRGGAANTEAFF
TRBV6-5	TRBJ1-2	.	.	TGTGCCAGCAGTTACGCAGGGCACTATGGCTACACCTTC	CASSYAGHYGYTF